A single sample is the source of the 4 T cell receptor beta chains below, sequenced in a study of beta chain features in type 1 diabetes. What was sequenced were expressed TCRB transcripts, since all of the isolated RNA had been reverse transcribed. The protocol was immunoSEQ multiplex PCR, while the TCRdb copy is restricted to in-frame clones and leaves out a portion. The sample contains 400,000 to 450,000 clones, more than 11% of which appear only once. Sample: naive CD4+ T cells from blood. The receptor set was obtained from a young man in good health.

This sequence joins TRBV7-2 and TRBJ2-1, with D perhaps TRBD2 (5 bases). The CDR3 runs to 13 residues. Trimming stripped 6 bases from V and 8 bases from J, with 14 bases between. Per germline, CDR1 SGHTA and CDR2 FQGNSA. The CDR3 sequence is CASSPNPGYEQFF. The CDR3 DNA follows: TGTGCCAGCAGTCCAAATCCGGGGTATGAGCAGTTCTTC.

This clone was seen a few times. The chain employs TRBV18 and TRBJ2-5; no clear D. The CDR3 runs to 15 residues. The V gene's germline CDR1 is KGHSH and CDR2 LQKENI. The germline V and J ends were trimmed by 2 bases and 4 bases, with 14 bases remaining between them. CDR3 DNA: TGTGCCAGCTCACCATTCTCCACCTCGGGAGAGACCCAGTACTTC. Its translation is CASSPFSTSGETQYF.

The chain has TRBV12-5 and TRBJ2-1; 7 nucleotides line up with TRBD2. Germline V gene sequence: CDR1 LGHNT, CDR2 FRNRAP. With 4 bases clipped from V and 0 bases from J, the junction kept 18 bases outside the gene matches. The CDR3 sequence is 20 residues long. CDR3 loop: CASGSPLYPRSGISYNEQFF. CDR3 DNA: TGTGCTAGTGGTTCCCCACTGTACCCCCGAAGCGGGATCTCCTACAATGAGCAGTTCTTC.

The gene calls are TRBV5-1 and TRBJ1-5, with 8 bases lining up with TRBD1. CDR1 and CDR2 (germline): SGHRS, YFSETQ. CDR3 length: 15 residues. J was trimmed by 3 bases and V by 4 bases; bases with no gene match: 6. CDR3 protein: CASSERTGPNQPQHF. Written as DNA, the CDR3 is TGCGCCAGCAGCGAACGGACAGGGCCCAATCAGCCCCAGCATTTT.